This section outlines one T cell receptor (beta chain) sequence together with its context. The antigen is not known. The data are from a study of monozygotic twins with inflammatory bowel disease. TCRalpha and TCRbeta cDNA went through two nested PCRs of approximately 17 and 9 cycles. After re-calling the 5' RACE reads, TCRdb lists one entry per CDR3 protein, DNA absent. The listing contains 190,000 or so distinct CDR3 sequences. Findings and caveats of the study: Healthy co-twins, by inverse Simpson, had higher TCRbeta diversity than their siblings with IBD. The data did not back a single strong IBD-associated clonotype or signal.

This clonotype originated in a human donor with ulcerative colitis or Crohn's disease, or a healthy co-twin of an affected twin (not recorded which). Material for sequencing was blood.

CDR3 amino acids: CASSLGTGQPQHF. The chain joins TRBV3-1 to TRBJ1-5; there is no DNA to check the TCRdb D call of TRBD1. The germline V gene encodes CDR1 LGHDT and CDR2 YNNKEL (reference sequence). There are 13 residues in the CDR3.